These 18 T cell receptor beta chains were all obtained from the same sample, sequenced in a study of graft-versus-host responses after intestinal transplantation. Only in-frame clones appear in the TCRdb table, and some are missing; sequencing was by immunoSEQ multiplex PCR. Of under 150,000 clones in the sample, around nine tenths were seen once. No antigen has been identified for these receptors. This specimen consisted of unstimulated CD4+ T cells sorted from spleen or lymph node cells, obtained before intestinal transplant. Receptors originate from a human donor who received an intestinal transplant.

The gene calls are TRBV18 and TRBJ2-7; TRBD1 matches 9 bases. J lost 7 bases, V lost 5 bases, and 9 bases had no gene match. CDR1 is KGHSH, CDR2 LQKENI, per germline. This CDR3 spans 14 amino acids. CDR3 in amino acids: CASSRDRDEGEQYF. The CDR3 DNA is TGTGCCAGCTCAAGGGACAGGGATGAGGGAGAGCAGTACTTC.

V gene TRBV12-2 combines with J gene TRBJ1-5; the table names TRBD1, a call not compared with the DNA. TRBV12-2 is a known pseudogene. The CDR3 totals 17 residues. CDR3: CASRLRGLGESNQPQHF. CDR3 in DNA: TGTGCAAGTCGCTTAAGGGGGCTAGGGGAGAGCAATCAGCCCCAGCATTTT.

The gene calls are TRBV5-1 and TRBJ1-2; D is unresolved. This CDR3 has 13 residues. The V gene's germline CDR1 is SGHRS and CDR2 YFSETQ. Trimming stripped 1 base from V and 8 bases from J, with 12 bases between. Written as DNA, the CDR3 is TGCGCCAGCAGCTTGAGGATGTTTGGAGGCTACACCTTC. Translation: CASSLRMFGGYTF.

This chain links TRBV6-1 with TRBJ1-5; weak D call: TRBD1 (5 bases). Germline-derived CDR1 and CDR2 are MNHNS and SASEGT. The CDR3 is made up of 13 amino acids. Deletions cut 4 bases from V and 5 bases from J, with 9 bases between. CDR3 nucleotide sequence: TGTGCCAGCAGTGCAGAGGGGCATCAGCCCCAGCATTTT. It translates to CASSAEGHQPQHF.

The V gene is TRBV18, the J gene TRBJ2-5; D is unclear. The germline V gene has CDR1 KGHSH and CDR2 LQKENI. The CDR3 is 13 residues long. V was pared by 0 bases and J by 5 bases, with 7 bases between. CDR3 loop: CASSPPSGETQYF. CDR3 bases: TGTGCCAGCTCACCACCAAGTGGGGAGACCCAGTACTTC.

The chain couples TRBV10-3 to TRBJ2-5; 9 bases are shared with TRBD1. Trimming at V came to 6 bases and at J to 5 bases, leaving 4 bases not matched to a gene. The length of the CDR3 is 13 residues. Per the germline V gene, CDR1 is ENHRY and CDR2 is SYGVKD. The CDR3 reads CAISGQGSETQYF. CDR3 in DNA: TGTGCCATCAGCGGACAGGGGTCGGAGACCCAGTACTTC.

The CDR3 bases are TGTGCCAGCAGTTACTCGAGAGGGGAGTACGAGCAGTACTTC. It codes for CASSYSRGEYEQYF. J is TRBJ2-7 and V is TRBV6-6, with D tentatively TRBD1 or TRBD2 (5 bases each). The germline V gene has CDR1 MNHNY and CDR2 SVGAGI (reference sequence). The ends were cut back, 0 bases at V and 4 bases at J, with 10 bases in the middle. The CDR3 loop spans 14 amino acids.

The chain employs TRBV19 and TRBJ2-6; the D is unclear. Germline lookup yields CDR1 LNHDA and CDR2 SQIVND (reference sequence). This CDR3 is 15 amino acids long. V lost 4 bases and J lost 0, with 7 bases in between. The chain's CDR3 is CASSTADSGANVLTF. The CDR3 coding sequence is TGTGCCAGTAGTACCGCAGACTCTGGGGCCAACGTCCTGACTTTC.

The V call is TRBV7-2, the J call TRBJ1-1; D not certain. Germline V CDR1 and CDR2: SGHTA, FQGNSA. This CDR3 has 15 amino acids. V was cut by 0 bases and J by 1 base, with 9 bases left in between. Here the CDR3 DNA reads TGTGCCAGCAGCTTAGCGGGCAGGAGGAACACTGAAGCTTTCTTT. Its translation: CASSLAGRRNTEAFF.

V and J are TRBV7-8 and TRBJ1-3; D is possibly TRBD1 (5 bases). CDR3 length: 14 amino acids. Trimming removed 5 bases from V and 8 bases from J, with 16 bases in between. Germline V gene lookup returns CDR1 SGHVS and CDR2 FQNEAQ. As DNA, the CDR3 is TGTGCCAGCAGCCCTCGGGCCACAGGTCACACCATATATTTT. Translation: CASSPRATGHTIYF.

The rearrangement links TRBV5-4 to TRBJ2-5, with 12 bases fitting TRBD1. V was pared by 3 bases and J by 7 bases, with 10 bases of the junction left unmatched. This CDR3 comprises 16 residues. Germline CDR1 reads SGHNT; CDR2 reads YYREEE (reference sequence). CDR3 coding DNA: TGTGCCAGCAGCTACCCTCCCGGGACAGGGGGCGGGACCCAGTACTTC. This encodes CASSYPPGTGGGTQYF.

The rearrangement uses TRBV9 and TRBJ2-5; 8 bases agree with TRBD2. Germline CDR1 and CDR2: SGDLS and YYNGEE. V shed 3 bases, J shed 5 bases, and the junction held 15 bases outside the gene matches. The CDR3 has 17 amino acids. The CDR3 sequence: CASSGTLISGVGETQYF. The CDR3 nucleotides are TGTGCCAGCAGCGGTACTCTTATTAGCGGGGTGGGGGAGACCCAGTACTTC.

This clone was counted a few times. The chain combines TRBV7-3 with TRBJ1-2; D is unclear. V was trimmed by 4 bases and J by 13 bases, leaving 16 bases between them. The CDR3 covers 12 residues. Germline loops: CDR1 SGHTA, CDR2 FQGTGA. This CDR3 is CASSSPDGGITF. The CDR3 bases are TGTGCCAGCAGCTCCCCAGACGGAGGCATCACCTTC.

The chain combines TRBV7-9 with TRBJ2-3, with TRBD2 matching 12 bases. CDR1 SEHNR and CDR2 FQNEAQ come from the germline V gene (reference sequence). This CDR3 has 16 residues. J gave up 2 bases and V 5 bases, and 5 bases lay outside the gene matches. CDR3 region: CASSPRTSGATDTQYF. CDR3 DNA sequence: TGTGCCAGCAGCCCTAGGACTAGCGGGGCCACAGATACGCAGTATTTT.

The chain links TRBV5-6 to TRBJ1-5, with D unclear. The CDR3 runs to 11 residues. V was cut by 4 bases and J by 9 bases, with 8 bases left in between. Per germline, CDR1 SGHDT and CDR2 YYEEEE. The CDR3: CASSAEGPQHF. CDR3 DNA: TGTGCCAGCAGCGCCGAAGGGCCCCAGCATTTT.

The chain's CDR3 is CASSGGLAGGMMNEQYF. The CDR3 nucleotides read TGTGCCAGCAGCGGGGGACTAGCGGGGGGGATGATGAACGAGCAGTACTTC. The rearrangement links TRBV2 to TRBJ2-7; 16 nucleotides align to TRBD2. Germline assignment: CDR1 SNHLY and CDR2 FYNNEI. Trimming at V came to 6 bases and at J to 5 bases, leaving 10 bases not matched to a gene. The CDR3 loop spans 17 amino acids.

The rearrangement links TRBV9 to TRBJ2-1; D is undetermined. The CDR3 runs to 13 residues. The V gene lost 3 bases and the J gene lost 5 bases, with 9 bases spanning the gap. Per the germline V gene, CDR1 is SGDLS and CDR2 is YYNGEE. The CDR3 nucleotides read TGTGCCAGCAGCGCTGAGAATCACAATGAGCAGTTCTTC. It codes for CASSAENHNEQFF.

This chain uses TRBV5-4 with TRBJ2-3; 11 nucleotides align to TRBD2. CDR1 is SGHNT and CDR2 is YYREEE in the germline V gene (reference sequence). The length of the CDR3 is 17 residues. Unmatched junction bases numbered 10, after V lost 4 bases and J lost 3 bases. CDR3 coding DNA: TGTGCCAGCAGCCAGAGACTAGCGGGGCCGACGACAGATACGCAGTATTTT. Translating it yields CASSQRLAGPTTDTQYF.